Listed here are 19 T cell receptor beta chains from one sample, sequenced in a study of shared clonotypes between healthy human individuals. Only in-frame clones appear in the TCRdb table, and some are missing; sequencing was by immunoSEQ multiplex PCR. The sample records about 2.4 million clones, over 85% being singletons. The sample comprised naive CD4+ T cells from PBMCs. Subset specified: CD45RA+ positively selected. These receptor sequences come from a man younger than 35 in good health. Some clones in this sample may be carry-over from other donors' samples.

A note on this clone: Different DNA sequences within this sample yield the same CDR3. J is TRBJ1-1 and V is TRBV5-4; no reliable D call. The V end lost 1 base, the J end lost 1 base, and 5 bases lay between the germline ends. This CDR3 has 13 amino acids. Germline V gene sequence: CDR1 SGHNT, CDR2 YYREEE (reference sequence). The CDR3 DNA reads TGTGCCAGCAGCTTGAGAGGGAACACTGAAGCTTTCTTT. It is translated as CASSLRGNTEAFF.

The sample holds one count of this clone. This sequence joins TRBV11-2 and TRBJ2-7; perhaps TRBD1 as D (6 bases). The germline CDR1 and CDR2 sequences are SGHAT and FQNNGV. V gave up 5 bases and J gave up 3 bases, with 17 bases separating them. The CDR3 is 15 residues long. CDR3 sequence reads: CASSPLTGRHYEQYF. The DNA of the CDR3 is TGTGCCAGCAGCCCCCTGACAGGTCGGCACTACGAGCAGTACTTC.

In DNA form, the CDR3 reads TGCAGTGCATCCGCGCCCGGTGAGCAGTTCTTC. It is translated as CSASAPGEQFF. The chain links TRBV20-1 to TRBJ2-1; no reliable D call. There are 11 residues in the CDR3. The germline CDR1 and CDR2 sequences are DFQATT and SNEGSKA (reference sequence). Trimming pared 6 bases from V and 9 bases from J, leaving 12 bases between.

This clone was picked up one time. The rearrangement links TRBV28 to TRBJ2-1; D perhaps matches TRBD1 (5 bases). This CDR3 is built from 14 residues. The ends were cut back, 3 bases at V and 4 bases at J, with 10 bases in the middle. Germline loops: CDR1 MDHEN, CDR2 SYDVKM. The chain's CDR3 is CASSLYGHYNEQFF. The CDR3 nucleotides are TGTGCCAGCAGTTTGTACGGACATTACAATGAGCAGTTCTTC. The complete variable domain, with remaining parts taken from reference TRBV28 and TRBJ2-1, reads DVKVTQSSRYLVKRTGEKVFLECVQDMDHENMFWYRQDPGLGLRLIYFSYDVKMKEKGDIPEGYSVSREKKERFSLILESASTNQTSMYLCASSLYGHYNEQFFGPGTRLTVL.

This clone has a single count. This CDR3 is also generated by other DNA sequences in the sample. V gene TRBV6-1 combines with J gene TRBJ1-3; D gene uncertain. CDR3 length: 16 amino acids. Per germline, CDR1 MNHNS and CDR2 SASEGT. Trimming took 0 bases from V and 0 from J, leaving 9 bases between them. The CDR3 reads CASSEARAFSGNTIYF. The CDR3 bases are TGTGCCAGCAGTGAAGCGAGGGCCTTCTCTGGAAACACCATATATTTT.

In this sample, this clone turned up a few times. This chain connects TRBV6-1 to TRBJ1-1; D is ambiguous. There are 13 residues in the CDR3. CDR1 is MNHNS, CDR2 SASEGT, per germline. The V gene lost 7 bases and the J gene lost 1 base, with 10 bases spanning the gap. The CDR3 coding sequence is TGTGCCAGCAATCGGGAGACGAACACTGAAGCTTTCTTT. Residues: CASNRETNTEAFF.

The chain's CDR3 is CASSLYTSTDTQYF. The CDR3 region has the DNA TGTGCCAGCAGCTTATATACCAGCACAGATACGCAGTATTTT. The chain couples TRBV7-2 to TRBJ2-3; D remains ambiguous. Germline-derived CDR1 and CDR2 are SGHTA and FQGNSA. This CDR3 has 14 amino acids. V was pared by 2 bases and J by 0 bases, with 6 bases between.

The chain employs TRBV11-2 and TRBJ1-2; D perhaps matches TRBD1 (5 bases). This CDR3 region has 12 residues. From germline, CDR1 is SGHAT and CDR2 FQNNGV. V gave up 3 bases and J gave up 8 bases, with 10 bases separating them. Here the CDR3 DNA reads TGTGCCAGCAGCTTGGCAGGGATAGGCTACACCTTC. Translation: CASSLAGIGYTF.

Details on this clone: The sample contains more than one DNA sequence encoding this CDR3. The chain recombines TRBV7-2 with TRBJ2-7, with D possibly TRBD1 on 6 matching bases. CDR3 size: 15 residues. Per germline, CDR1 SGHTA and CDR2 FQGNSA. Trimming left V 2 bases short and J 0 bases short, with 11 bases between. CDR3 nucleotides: TGTGCCAGCAGCTTATATAGGGGGAGCTCCTACGAGCAGTACTTC. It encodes CASSLYRGSSYEQYF.

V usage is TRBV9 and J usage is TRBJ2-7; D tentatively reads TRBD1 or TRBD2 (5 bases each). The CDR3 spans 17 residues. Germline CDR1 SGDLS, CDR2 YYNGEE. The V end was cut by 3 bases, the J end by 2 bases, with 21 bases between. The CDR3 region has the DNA TGTGCCAGCAGCGCAGCACTACCTGGGACGGCCCCCTACGAGCAGTACTTC. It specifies CASSAALPGTAPYEQYF.

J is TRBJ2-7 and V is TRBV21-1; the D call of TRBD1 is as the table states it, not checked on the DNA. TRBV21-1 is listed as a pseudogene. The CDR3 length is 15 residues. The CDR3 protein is CASSKAPRGYYEQYF. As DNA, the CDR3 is TGTGCCAGCAGCAAAGCCCCCAGGGGGTACTACGAGCAGTACTTC.

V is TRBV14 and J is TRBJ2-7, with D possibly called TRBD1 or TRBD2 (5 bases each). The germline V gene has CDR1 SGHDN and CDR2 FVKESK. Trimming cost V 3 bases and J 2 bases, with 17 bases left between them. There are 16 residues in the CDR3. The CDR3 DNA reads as TGTGCCAGCAGCCACCTGAGGGGTCCTTCCCCCTACGAGCAGTACTTC. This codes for CASSHLRGPSPYEQYF. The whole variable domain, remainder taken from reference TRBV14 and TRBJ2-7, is EAGVTQFPSHSVIEKGQTVTLRCDPISGHDNLYWYRRVMGKEIKFLLHFVKESKQDESGMPNNRFLAERTGGTYSTLKVQPAELEDSGVYFCASSHLRGPSPYEQYFGPGTRLTVT.

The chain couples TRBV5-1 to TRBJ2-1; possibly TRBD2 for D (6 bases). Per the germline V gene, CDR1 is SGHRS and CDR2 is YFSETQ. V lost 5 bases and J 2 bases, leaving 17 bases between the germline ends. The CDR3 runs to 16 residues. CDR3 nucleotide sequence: TGCGCCAGCAGTCGCGGGGAAGGGAATGCCTACAATGAGCAGTTCTTC. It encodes CASSRGEGNAYNEQFF.

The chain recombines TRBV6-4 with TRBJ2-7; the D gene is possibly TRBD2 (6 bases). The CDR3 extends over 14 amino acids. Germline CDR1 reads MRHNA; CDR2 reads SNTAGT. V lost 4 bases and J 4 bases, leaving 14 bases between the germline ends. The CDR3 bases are TGTGCCAGCAGTGTAGGACCTCGGGGGTACGAGCAGTACTTC. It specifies CASSVGPRGYEQYF.

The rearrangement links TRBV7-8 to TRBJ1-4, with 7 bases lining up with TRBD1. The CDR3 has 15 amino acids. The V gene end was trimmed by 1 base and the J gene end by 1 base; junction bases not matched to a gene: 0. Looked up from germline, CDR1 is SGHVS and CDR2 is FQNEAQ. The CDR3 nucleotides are TGTGCCAGCAGCTTAGGGACAGGAACTAATGAAAAACTGTTTTTT. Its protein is CASSLGTGTNEKLFF.

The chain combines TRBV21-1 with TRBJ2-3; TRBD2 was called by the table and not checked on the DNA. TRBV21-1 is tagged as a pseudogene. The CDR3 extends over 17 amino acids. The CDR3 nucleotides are TGTGCCAGCAGCAAATCCAAACTAGCGGGAATCACAGATACGCAGTATTTT. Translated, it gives CASSKSKLAGITDTQYF.

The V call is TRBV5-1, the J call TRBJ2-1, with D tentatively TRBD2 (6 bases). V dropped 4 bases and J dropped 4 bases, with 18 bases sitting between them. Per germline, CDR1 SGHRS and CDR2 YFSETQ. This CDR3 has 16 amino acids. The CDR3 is CASSASGDWNYNEQFF. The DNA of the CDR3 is TGCGCCAGCAGCGCGAGTGGGGACTGGAATTACAATGAGCAGTTCTTC.

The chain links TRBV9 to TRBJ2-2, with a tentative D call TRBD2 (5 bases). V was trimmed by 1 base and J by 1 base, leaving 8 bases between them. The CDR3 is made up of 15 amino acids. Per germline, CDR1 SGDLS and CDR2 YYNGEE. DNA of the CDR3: TGTGCCAGCAGCGTACCCAGCGGGAACACCGGGGAGCTGTTTTTT. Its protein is CASSVPSGNTGELFF.

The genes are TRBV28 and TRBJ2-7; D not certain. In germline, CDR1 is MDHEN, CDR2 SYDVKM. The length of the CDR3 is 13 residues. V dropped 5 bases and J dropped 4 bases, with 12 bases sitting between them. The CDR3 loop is CASSRFGRYEQYF. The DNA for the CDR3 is TGTGCCAGCAGTCGATTCGGGCGGTACGAGCAGTACTTC.